This T cell receptor (beta chain) was profiled in a study of monozygotic twins with inflammatory bowel disease. Points from the study as a whole: Repertoire similarity matched across concordant and discordant twins, perhaps owing to limited power. TCRbeta diversity (inverse Simpson) was lower in IBD patients than in healthy co-twins.

During cDNA synthesis, UMIs that each contained a 6-nucleotide sample barcode were added by means of template switching. TCRdb reanalyzed the 5' RACE reads, giving one entry per CDR3 protein sequence and no DNA. This sample contains a few hundred thousand distinct CDR3 sequences. Germline lookup yields CDR1 SEHNR and CDR2 FQNEAQ (reference sequence). There are 15 residues in the CDR3. Comment on this clonotype: Its antigen is undetermined.

Investigators extracted total RNA from whole blood and did not sort T cells. The source material was blood. The clonotype originates from a human donor with ulcerative colitis or Crohn's disease, or a healthy co-twin of an affected twin (not recorded which). The rearrangement links TRBV7-9 to TRBJ1-2; TCRdb returns TRBD1, unconfirmable since there is no DNA. The CDR3 sequence: CASSLGRDRNYGYTF.